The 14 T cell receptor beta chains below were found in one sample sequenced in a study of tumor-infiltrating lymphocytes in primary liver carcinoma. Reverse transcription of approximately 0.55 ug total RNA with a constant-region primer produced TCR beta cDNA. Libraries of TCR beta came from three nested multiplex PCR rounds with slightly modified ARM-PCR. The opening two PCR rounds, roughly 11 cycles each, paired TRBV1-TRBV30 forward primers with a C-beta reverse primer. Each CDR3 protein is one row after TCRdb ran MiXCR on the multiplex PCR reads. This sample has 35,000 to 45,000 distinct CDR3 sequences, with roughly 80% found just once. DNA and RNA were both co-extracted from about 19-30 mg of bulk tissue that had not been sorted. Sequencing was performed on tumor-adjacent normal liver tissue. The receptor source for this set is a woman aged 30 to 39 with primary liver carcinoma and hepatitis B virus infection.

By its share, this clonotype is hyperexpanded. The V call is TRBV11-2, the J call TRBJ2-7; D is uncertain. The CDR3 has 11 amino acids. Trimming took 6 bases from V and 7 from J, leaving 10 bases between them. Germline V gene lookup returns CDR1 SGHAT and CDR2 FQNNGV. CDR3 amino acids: CASSPASEQYF. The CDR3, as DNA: TGTGCCAGCAGTCCAGCCAGTGAGCAGTACTTC.

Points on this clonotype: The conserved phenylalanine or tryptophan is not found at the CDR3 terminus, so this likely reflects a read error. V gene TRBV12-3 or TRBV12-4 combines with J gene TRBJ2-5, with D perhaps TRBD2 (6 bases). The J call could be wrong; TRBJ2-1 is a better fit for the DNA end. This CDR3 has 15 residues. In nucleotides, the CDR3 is TGTGCCAGCAGCCTGCCTGGGACTGGCGGACTTGAGCAGTTCCTC. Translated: CASSLPGTGGLEQFL.

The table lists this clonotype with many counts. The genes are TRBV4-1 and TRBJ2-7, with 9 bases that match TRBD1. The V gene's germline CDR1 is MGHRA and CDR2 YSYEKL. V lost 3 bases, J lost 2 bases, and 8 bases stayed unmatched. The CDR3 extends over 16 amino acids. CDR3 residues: CASSQTTGTGTYEQYF. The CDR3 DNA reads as TGCGCCAGCAGCCAGACTACCGGGACAGGGACCTACGAGCAGTACTTC.

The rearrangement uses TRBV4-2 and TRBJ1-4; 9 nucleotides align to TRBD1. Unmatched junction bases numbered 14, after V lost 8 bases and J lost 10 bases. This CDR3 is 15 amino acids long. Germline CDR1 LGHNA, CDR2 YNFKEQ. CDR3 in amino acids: CASAQDLGTGRKLFF. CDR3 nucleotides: TGTGCCAGCGCCCAAGATCTAGGGACAGGGAGAAAACTGTTTTTT.

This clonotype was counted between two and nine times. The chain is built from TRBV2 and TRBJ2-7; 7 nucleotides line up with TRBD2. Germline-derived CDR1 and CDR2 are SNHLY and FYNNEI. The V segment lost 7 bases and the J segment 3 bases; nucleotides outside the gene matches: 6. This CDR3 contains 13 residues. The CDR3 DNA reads TGTGCCAGCACGGGAGGACTCAACTACGAGCAGTACTTC. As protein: CASTGGLNYEQYF.

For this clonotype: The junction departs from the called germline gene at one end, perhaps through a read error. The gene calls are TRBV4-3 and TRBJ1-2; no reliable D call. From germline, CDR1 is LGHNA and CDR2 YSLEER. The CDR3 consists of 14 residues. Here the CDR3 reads CTSSAELEIYGHTF. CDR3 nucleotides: TGCACCAGCAGCGCCGAGTTGGAGATCTATGGCCACACCTTC.

CDR3 region: CASITYPGCVETQYF. The CDR3 DNA follows: TGTGCCAGCATCACCTACCCCGGGTGCGTAGAGACCCAGTACTTC. The gene calls are TRBV12-3 or TRBV12-4 and TRBJ2-5; no firm D call. The V end was cut by 7 bases, the J end by 4 bases, with 19 bases between. The CDR3 consists of 15 residues.

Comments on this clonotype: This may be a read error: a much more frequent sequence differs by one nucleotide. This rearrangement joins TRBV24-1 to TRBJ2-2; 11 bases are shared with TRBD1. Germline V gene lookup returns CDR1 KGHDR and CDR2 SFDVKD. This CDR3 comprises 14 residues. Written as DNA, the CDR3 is TGTGTCACGGGAGGACAGGGGGCAACCGGGGAGCTGTTTTTT. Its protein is CVTGGQGATGELFF.

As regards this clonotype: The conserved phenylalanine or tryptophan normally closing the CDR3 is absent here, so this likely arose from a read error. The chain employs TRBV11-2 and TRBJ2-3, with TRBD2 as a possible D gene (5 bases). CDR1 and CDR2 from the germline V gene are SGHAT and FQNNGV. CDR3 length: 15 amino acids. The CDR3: CTSSLEGSVMGTQYL. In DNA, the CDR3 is TGTACCAGCAGCTTAGAGGGCTCGGTAATGGGGACGCAGTATTTA.

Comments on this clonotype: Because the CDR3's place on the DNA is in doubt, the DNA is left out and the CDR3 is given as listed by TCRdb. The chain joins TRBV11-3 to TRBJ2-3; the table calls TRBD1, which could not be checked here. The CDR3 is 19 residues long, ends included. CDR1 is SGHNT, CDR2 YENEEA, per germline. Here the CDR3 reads CASSLGFGAGTRGTDTEYF.

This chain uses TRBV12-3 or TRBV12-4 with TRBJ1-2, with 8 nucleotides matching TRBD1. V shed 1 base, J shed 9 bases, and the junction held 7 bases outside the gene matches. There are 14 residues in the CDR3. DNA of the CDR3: TGTGCCAGCAGTTTAGTGGACAGGGCTTATTGCTACACCTTC. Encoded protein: CASSLVDRAYCYTF.

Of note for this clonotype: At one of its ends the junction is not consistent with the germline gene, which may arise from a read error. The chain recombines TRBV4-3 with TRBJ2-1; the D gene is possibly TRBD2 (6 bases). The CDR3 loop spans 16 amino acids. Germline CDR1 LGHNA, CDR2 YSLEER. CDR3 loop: CATSQDAGSSYNEQLF. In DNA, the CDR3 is TGCGCCACCAGCCAAGACGCGGGAAGCTCCTACAATGAGCAGCTCTTC.

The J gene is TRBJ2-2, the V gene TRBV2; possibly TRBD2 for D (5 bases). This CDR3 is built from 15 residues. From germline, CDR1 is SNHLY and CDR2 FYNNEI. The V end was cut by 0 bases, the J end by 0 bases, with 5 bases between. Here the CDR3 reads CASSEAGTNTGELFF. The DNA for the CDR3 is TGTGCCAGCAGTGAAGCCGGGACGAACACCGGGGAGCTGTTTTTT.

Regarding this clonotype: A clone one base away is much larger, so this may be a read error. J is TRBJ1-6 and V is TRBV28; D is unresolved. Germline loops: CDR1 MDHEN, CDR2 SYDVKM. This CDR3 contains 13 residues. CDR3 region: CTSTRQYNSPLHF. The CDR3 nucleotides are TGTACCAGCACCAGGCAATATAATTCACCCCTCCACTTT.